Shown below are 14 T cell receptor beta chains from a single sample sequenced in a study of T cells after yellow fever vaccination. TCRdb fed the 5' RACE reads into MiXCR, producing one record per CDR3 protein. Among under 250,000 distinct CDR3 sequences listed, 6.9% were seen once. This material consisted of CD4+ T cells sorted from PBMCs, taken 15 days after the yellow fever booster vaccination. Receptors were obtained from a man aged 30 to 39 who received the YFV17D yellow fever vaccine.

A few counts support this clonotype. The CDR3 spells CASRPSGQGGYEQYF. CDR3 coding DNA: TGTGCCAGCAGGCCCTCGGGACAGGGAGGGTACGAGCAGTACTTC. The chain recombines TRBV12-3 or TRBV12-4 with TRBJ2-7, with 9 bases aligning to TRBD1. The V and J ends lost 6 bases and 4 bases, in that order; junction bases with no gene match: 10. The CDR3 is 15 amino acids.

This clonotype has a handful of counts. CDR3 sequence reads: CSADGLQTDQPQHF. The DNA of the CDR3 is TGCAGTGCAGACGGGCTGCAGACCGATCAGCCCCAGCATTTT. The V and J genes are TRBV20-1 and TRBJ1-5; D remains unclear. Trimming removed 6 bases at V and 5 bases at J, with 17 bases between. CDR1 DFQATT and CDR2 SNEGSKA come from the germline V gene (reference sequence). The CDR3 runs to 14 residues.

In this sample, this clonotype turned up a few times. The chain joins TRBV3-1 to TRBJ2-7; a possible D gene is TRBD2 (6 bases). The germline V and J ends were trimmed by 5 bases and 6 bases, with 20 bases remaining between them. The CDR3 is made up of 15 amino acids. CDR1 is LGHDT, CDR2 YNNKEL, per germline (reference sequence). The CDR3 bases are TGTGCCAGCAGCTTCCGAGGGACTCCTCGGGGCGAGCAGTACTTC. Its translation is CASSFRGTPRGEQYF.

This clonotype has more than one count but fewer than ten. This sequence joins TRBV3-1 and TRBJ1-6; unclear D gene. The CDR3 sequence is 20 residues long. V was cut by 0 bases and J by 0 bases, with 18 bases left in between. From germline, CDR1 is LGHDT and CDR2 YNNKEL (reference sequence). CDR3 nucleotide sequence: TGTGCCAGCAGCCAAGATCTCTCTAGGGCAGGCCGCTCCTATAATTCACCCCTCCACTTT. Residues: CASSQDLSRAGRSYNSPLHF.

This clonotype was seen a handful of times. This chain connects TRBV20-1 to TRBJ2-1; TRBD2 agrees at 8 bases. The CDR3 runs to 14 residues. Germline assignment: CDR1 DFQATT and CDR2 SNEGSKA (reference sequence). V lost 3 bases and J lost 4; bases outside the gene matches: 5. The CDR3 nucleotides read TGCAGTGCTAGGACTAGCGCCCCATACAATGAGCAGTTCTTC. Protein: CSARTSAPYNEQFF.

CDR3: CASSLEERGSTGELFF. The CDR3 DNA reads as TGTGCCAGCAGCTTAGAAGAGCGCGGGAGCACCGGGGAGCTGTTTTTT. V usage is TRBV7-8 and J usage is TRBJ2-2, with TRBD2 matching over 7 bases. The germline gives CDR1 SGHVS, CDR2 FQNEAQ. This CDR3 has 16 amino acids. V shed 1 base, J shed 4 bases, and the junction held 6 bases outside the gene matches.

This clonotype was found a few times. The rearrangement uses TRBV12-3 or TRBV12-4 and TRBJ1-3, with D possibly TRBD1 on 5 matching bases. CDR3 length: 16 amino acids. V was pared by 5 bases and J by 1 base, with 15 bases between. The CDR3 DNA sequence: TGTGCCAGCAGTCCCCATCCACAGGTTTCTGGAAACACCATATATTTT. Translating gives CASSPHPQVSGNTIYF.

This clonotype showed up just once. The chain links TRBV27 to TRBJ2-1, with 10 positions matching TRBD2. The CDR3 loop spans 12 amino acids. Looked up from germline, CDR1 is MNHEY and CDR2 is SMNVEV (reference sequence). With V trimmed by 3 bases and J by 15 bases, 5 bases remained unmatched. As DNA, the CDR3 is TGTGCCAGCAGTTTTCTAGCGGGAGCGCCGTTCTTC. This encodes CASSFLAGAPFF.

This rearrangement joins TRBV20-1 to TRBJ2-3; 12 bases are shared with TRBD2. CDR3 length: 15 amino acids. After removal of 0 bases from V and 6 bases from J, the junction contained 4 bases not matched to a gene. Germline lookup yields CDR1 DFQATT and CDR2 SNEGSKA (reference sequence). In DNA form, the CDR3 reads TGCAGTGCTAGAGATGAGACTAGCGGGAGCGATACGCAGTATTTT. Translating it yields CSARDETSGSDTQYF.

This clonotype has ten or more counts. The V and J genes are TRBV29-1 and TRBJ2-3, with 9 bases lining up with TRBD2. The J segment lost 2 bases and the V segment lost 5 bases, leaving 5 bases of the junction unmatched. The CDR3 covers 14 residues. Germline V gene lookup returns CDR1 SQVTM and CDR2 ANQGSEA. CDR3 coding DNA: TGCAGCGTTTCGGGCGGGAGGGCCACAGATACGCAGTATTTT. The encoded protein is CSVSGGRATDTQYF.

This clonotype was seen ten or more times. The rearrangement links TRBV25-1 to TRBJ2-4; D is tentatively TRBD1 or TRBD2 (5 bases each). This CDR3 contains 15 residues. Trimming pared 1 base from V and 0 bases from J, leaving 7 bases between. Germline CDR1 and CDR2: MGHDK and SYGVNS. The CDR3 spells CASSESGTAKNIQYF. CDR3 nucleotide sequence: TGTGCCAGCAGTGAATCGGGGACAGCCAAAAACATTCAGTACTTC. Looking up the rest from reference TRBV25-1 and TRBJ2-4 gives the full variable domain: EADIYQTPRYLVIGTGKKITLECSQTMGHDKMYWYQQDPGMELHLIHYSYGVNSTEKGDLSSESTVSRIRTEHFPLTLESARPSHTSQYLCASSESGTAKNIQYFGAGTRLSVL.

This clonotype appeared many times. J is TRBJ2-1 and V is TRBV29-1; TRBD2 is a possible D gene (6 bases). Trimming shortened V by 6 bases and J by 2 bases, and 14 bases separated the two germline ends. This CDR3 region has 14 residues. Germline CDR1 reads SQVTM; CDR2 reads ANQGSEA. CDR3 nucleotide sequence: TGCAGCGTCCACATCGGGGGAACCTACAATGAGCAGTTCTTC. It codes for CSVHIGGTYNEQFF.

The rearrangement uses TRBV5-4 and TRBJ2-7; possible D gene TRBD2, 6 bases. CDR1 is SGHNT, CDR2 YYREEE, per germline (reference sequence). The CDR3 is 14 amino acids. V was cut by 4 bases and J by 2 bases, with 13 bases left in between. This CDR3 reads CASSRGLGTYEQYF. DNA of the CDR3: TGTGCCAGCAGCAGGGGACTTGGTACCTACGAGCAGTACTTC.

The rearrangement links TRBV24-1 to TRBJ2-2; D is undetermined. CDR1 and CDR2 (germline): KGHDR, SFDVKD. V was cut by 8 bases and J by 7 bases, with 1 base left in between. The CDR3 consists of 9 residues. The chain's CDR3 is CATNGELFF. CDR3 nucleotide sequence: TGTGCCACCAACGGGGAGCTGTTTTTT.